This section outlines one T cell receptor (beta chain) sequence together with its context. It has no known antigen specificity. No base quality values were provided; no much bigger clone lies one nucleotide off. Positive magnetic bead selection on an AutoMACS was used to isolate CD4+ and CD8+ cells, with flow cytometry used to check purity. Clonal expansions were first screened by flow cytometry with a TCR V beta antibody panel, then characterized by TCRB deep sequencing of sorted CD8+ fractions. Ficoll-Paque PLUS density gradient separation was used to isolate peripheral blood mononuclear cells. DNA was extracted from CD4-enriched, CD8-enriched or PBMC samples with Nucleospin Tissue or Tissue XS kits and quantified with a Qubit 2.0 fluorometer. The germline V gene encodes CDR1 MNHEY and CDR2 SMNVEV (reference sequence). Spanning cysteine to phenylalanine, the CDR3 consists of 15 amino acids. Only the CDR3 part of the read is kept: 45 bases, read in frame from the first base. Trimming removed 3 bases from V and 9 bases from J, leaving 20 bases between the germline ends.

The sample originates from a study of somatic mutations in cytotoxic T cells in rheumatoid arthritis (dated by TCRdb to 2017 to 2019). Study-wide context: Before any treatment started and right after they were diagnosed, patients gave peripheral blood samples (30 ml EDTA). A FACSAria II or Sony SH800 was used to flow-sort some V beta antibody-stained T-cell populations at nearly 100% purity, and TCRB sequencing was also done on sorted V beta1+ cells. The study asked whether expanded CD8+ T-cell clones in newly diagnosed, untreated rheumatoid arthritis carry somatic mutations, and used TCRB deep sequencing to characterize clonality. TCRB deep sequencing was performed for some 60 rheumatoid arthritis patients and approximately 18 healthy controls. Patients and controls did not essentially differ in median age, which was nearly identical between the groups. Broader findings and caveats from the paper: CD8+ T-cell clonality did not differ significantly between rheumatoid arthritis patients and age-matched healthy controls. It was unknown which antigens the expanded CD8+ clones targeted, and their absence from virus-specific databases did not exclude viral specificity. In about an eighth of the roughly 60 patients the largest CD8+ clone exceeded 20% of CD8+ cells, and several identical CD8+ TCRB sequences were shared between blood and synovial fluid. No adjustment for multiple comparisons was made for the slight TRBV07 underrepresentation in patients. Healthy controls showed no age-related increase in CD8+ clonality, whereas patients did (Spearman r=0.49).

The immunoSEQ assay was applied to genomic DNA for TCRB CDR3 sequencing. Per the source publication's procedure: Patient CD8+ clones larger than 1% were compared against published virus-specific TCRB sequences, and only a few matched. Nothing other than productive TCRB rearrangements was included in the analyses. Clonality was calculated as a Shannon entropy-based productive clonality index, and a clone was defined by a unique TCRB CDR3 sequence. The template counts of each clone relative to the total templates per sample were used to calculate repertoire overlap between two samples. V-gene usage from TCRB sequencing and V-gene usage measured by flow cytometry were correlated (Spearman r of around 0.6). This immuneACCESS table, as held by TCRdb, lists in-frame sequences with V and J called but not all clones. Of the missing ones, under half trace to an unresolved V gene in checked studies; the others have no known cause. V, J and clone size are those of that table, while D and trimming were read from the DNA. Recorded for this sample are roughly 4,700 clones; around 80% of them occurred a single time. About 36% of the sample belongs to the ten largest clones.

The sample consisted of CD8+ T cells sorted from blood. The chain was built from TRBV27 and TRBJ2-5, with the D gene call left open. This sequence originates from a man in his 70s with rheumatoid arthritis. The CDR3 in this case is CASSFGPWPHRPQYF. The DNA is TGTGCCAGCAGTTTTGGGCCGTGGCCGCACCGGCCCCAGTACTTC.